The rows below give T cell receptor beta chains drawn from one sample of a study of T cells in localized non-small cell lung cancer. The assay was immunoSEQ multiplex PCR, and TCRdb's table has in-frame clones only and misses some. The data contain 30,000 to 40,000 clones, approximately 84% of them singletons. The sequences come from peripheral blood, collected before any cancer treatment. All receptors come from a man aged 40 to 69 with stage I lung adenocarcinoma. The CDR3 runs from the conserved cysteine through the conserved F or W. Fields, in order: clone size, D gene, J gene, V gene, CDR3 DNA, CDR3 protein. A D gene is named only where the DNA matches it firmly. Not every row has a clone size; where given, it reads once, few, many or a size class.

. | TRBD1 | TRBJ2-5 | TRBV6-5 | TGTGCCAGCAGTTACTCGACAGGGAATAGGGAGACCCAGTACTTC | CASSYSTGNRETQYF
. | . | TRBJ2-2 | TRBV7-2 | TGTGCCAGCAGCTTAAGAACCCTAGCAGACACCGGGGAGCTGTTTTTT | CASSLRTLADTGELFF
once | TRBD1 | TRBJ2-7 | TRBV7-2 | TGTGCCAGCAGCTTAGGCCCGGGACAGTACAACGAGCAGTACTTC | CASSLGPGQYNEQYF
once | . | TRBJ2-1 | TRBV27 | TGTGCCAGCACTCTTTGGCAGGGTAACGATGAGCAGTTCTTC | CASTLWQGNDEQFF
. | TRBD1 | TRBJ1-5 | TRBV28 | TGTGCCAGCAGTTTTGGCAGGGGGCTAGGCAATCAGCCCCAGCATTTT | CASSFGRGLGNQPQHF
. | TRBD2 | TRBJ2-2 | TRBV9 | TGTGCCAGCAGTGACCCCGGGACTAGCGGGAGACGGGAGCTGTTTTTT | CASSDPGTSGRRELFF
. | . | TRBJ1-2 | TRBV28 | TGTGCCAACAGTGCCGGGCGATCTAACTATGGCTACACCTTC | CANSAGRSNYGYTF
. | TRBD2 | TRBJ2-7 | TRBV28 | TGTGCCAGCAGAGCGGGATACTCCTACGAGCAGTACTTC | CASRAGYSYEQYF
. | . | TRBJ2-7 | TRBV5-6 | TGTGCCAGCAGCTTGAGAGGGCTCCTCTACGAGCAGTACTTC | CASSLRGLLYEQYF
. | . | TRBJ2-7 | TRBV5-5 | TGTGCCAGCAGCTTCCTAGGTAGAGAGGATTACTTC | CASSFLGREDYF
few | . | TRBJ2-7 | TRBV7-2 | TGTGCCAGCACCTTCCAATCCAACCCCCTCTACGAGCAGTACTTC | CASTFQSNPLYEQYF
. | . | TRBJ2-3 | TRBV5-6 | TGTGCCAGCAGCTTGGAAGGGGTTTTGCCAGATACGCAGTATTTT | CASSLEGVLPDTQYF
. | . | TRBJ2-7 | TRBV10-3 | TGTGCCATCAGTGAGTCGATGGACTTCTACGAGCAGTACTTC | CAISESMDFYEQYF
. | . | TRBJ2-5 | TRBV7-2 | TGTGCCAGCAGCTTAGGTCGGAGGGAGACCCAGTACTTC | CASSLGRRETQYF
. | . | TRBJ1-2 | TRBV28 | TGTGCCAGCACCCCTGTTGCCACGTCTAACTATGGCTACACCTTC | CASTPVATSNYGYTF
. | . | TRBJ2-6 | TRBV7-9 | TGTGCCAGCAGCCACCCGGGACAACACTCTGGGGCCAACGTCCTGACTTTC | CASSHPGQHSGANVLTF
. | TRBD2 | TRBJ2-1 | TRBV4-1 | TGCGCCAGCAGCCAAGATCTTACTAGCGTTGGTGAGCAGTTCTTC | CASSQDLTSVGEQFF
once | . | TRBJ2-7 | TRBV27 | TGTGCCAGCAGTTTCACAGGGAACCGGCGCGAGCAGTACTTC | CASSFTGNRREQYF
. | . | TRBJ2-7 | TRBV19 | TGTGCCAGTAGTATAGGACGGATCGGCTACGAGCAGTACTTC | CASSIGRIGYEQYF
once | . | TRBJ2-7 | TRBV5-1 | TGCGCCAGCAGCTTGACCAGCTACGAGCAGTACTTC | CASSLTSYEQYF
. | TRBD1 | TRBJ2-5 | TRBV6-5 | TGTGCCAGCAGAACCACCGGGACAGGGATGGAGACCCAGTACTTC | CASRTTGTGMETQYF
. | . | TRBJ2-2 | TRBV5-1 | TGCGCCAGCAGCCCCGACGGTCCGGGATCGGCGAACACCGGGGAGCTGTTTTTT | CASSPDGPGSANTGELFF
few | . | TRBJ2-1 | TRBV6-6 | TGTGCCAGCAGTTACTCGGCCGGTCTGTACAATGAGCAGTTCTTC | CASSYSAGLYNEQFF
. | TRBD2 | TRBJ2-1 | TRBV9 | TGTGCCAGCACCCGCCGACTAGCGGGAGACAATGAGCAGTTCTTC | CASTRRLAGDNEQFF
. | . | TRBJ2-2 | TRBV28 | TGTGCCAGCAGTTTCGGCCTTACCGGGGAGCTGTTTTTT | CASSFGLTGELFF
. | TRBD2 | TRBJ2-3 | TRBV27 | TGTGCCAGCAGTTCTCAAGCGGGAGGGCCCTCGGGCGCAGATACGCAGTATTTT | CASSSQAGGPSGADTQYF
. | . | TRBJ1-2 | TRBV15 | TGTGCCACCAGCATGGATGGGGGTCCCTATGGCTACACCTTC | CATSMDGGPYGYTF
. | . | TRBJ2-5 | TRBV30 | TGTGCCTGGAGTGTAAGGCCTAGCCACTACTTC | CAWSVRPSHYF
. | . | TRBJ2-2 | TRBV19 | TGTGCCAGTAGGGGACAGGGGCCCTTTAGCGGGAGGGCCGGCGGGGAGCTGTTTTTT | CASRGQGPFSGRAGGELFF
. | . | TRBJ2-3 | TRBV5-1 | TGCGCCAGCAGCTTGTCTGGCACCTGGGGCACAGATACGCAGTATTTT | CASSLSGTWGTDTQYF
. | . | TRBJ2-7 | TRBV11-2 | TGTGCCAGCAGCTTAACTTCTCCCAGGGTCGATCTCTACGAGCAGTACTTC | CASSLTSPRVDLYEQYF
few | . | TRBJ2-3 | TRBV2 | TGTGCCAGCAGTGAATTCACAGATACGCAGTATTTT | CASSEFTDTQYF
. | . | TRBJ2-7 | TRBV19 | TGTGCCAGTAGTCCGCGGGACAGTCTCTACGAGCAGTACTTC | CASSPRDSLYEQYF
. | TRBD1 | TRBJ2-6 | TRBV9 | TGTGCCAGCAGCGCCCCCAAGGACAGGTACTCTGGGGCCAACGTCCTGACTTTC | CASSAPKDRYSGANVLTF
. | . | TRBJ2-7 | TRBV6-5 | TGTGCCAGCAGTTACAGGGGGGGACAAAGCGAGCAGTACTTC | CASSYRGGQSEQYF
once | . | TRBJ1-5 | TRBV18 | TGTGCCAGCTCACACCCCAATCAGCCCCAGCATTTT | CASSHPNQPQHF
. | . | TRBJ2-7 | TRBV27 | TGTGCCAGCAGTTTATTAAACAGGGTCGAGCAGTACTTC | CASSLLNRVEQYF
. | TRBD2 | TRBJ2-1 | TRBV4-3 | TGCGCCAGCAGCCAACAGCGGGATCTATACAATGAGCAGTTCTTC | CASSQQRDLYNEQFF
. | TRBD1 | TRBJ2-1 | TRBV19 | TGTGCCAGTAGCCTGGACAGGGGACTCGACAATGAGCAGTTCTTC | CASSLDRGLDNEQFF
few | . | TRBJ2-3 | TRBV27 | TGTGCCAGCAGTTCTCCCTTGACAGCCACAGATACGCAGTATTTT | CASSSPLTATDTQYF
. | . | TRBJ1-5 | TRBV28 | TGTGCCAGCAGTCCCAGCCCAGGGAAAGGTCAGCCCCAGCATTTT | CASSPSPGKGQPQHF
. | . | TRBJ2-7 | TRBV5-6 | TGTGCCAGCAGAGGTGTCTCCTCCTACGAGCAGTACTTC | CASRGVSSYEQYF